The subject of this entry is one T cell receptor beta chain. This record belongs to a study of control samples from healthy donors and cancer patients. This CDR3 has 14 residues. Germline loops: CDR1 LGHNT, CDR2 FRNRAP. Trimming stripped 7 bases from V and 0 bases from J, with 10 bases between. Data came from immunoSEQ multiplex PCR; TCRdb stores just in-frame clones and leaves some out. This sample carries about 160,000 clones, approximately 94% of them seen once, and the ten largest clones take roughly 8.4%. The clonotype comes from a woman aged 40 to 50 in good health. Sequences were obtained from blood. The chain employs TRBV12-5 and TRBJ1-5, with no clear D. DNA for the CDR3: TGTGCTAGTGCCCTTGGCCTTAGCAATCAGCCCCAGCATTTT. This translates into CASALGLSNQPQHF.